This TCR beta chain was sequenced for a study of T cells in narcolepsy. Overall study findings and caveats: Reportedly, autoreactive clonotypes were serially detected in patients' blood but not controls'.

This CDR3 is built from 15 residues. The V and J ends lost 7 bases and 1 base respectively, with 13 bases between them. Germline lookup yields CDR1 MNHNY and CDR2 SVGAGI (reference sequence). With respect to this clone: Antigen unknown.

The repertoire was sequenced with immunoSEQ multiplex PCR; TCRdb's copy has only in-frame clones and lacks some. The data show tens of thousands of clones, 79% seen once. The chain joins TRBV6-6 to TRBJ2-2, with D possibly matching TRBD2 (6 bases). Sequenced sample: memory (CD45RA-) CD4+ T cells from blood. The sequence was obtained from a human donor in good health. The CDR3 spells CASMGPAGNTGELFF. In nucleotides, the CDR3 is TGTGCCAGCATGGGTCCAGCGGGGAACACCGGGGAGCTGTTTTTT.